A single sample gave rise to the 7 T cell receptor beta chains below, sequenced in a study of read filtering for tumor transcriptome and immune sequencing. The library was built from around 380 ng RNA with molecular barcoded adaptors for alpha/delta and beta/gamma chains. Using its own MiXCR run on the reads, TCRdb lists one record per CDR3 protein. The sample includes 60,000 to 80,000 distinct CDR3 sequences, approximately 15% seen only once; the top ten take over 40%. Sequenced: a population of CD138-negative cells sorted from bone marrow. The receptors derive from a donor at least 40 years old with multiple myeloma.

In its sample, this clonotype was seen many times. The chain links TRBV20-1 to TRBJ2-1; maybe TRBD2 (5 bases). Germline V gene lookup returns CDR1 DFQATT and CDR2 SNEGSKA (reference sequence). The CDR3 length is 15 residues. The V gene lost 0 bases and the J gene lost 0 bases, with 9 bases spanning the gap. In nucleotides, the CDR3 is TGCAGTGCTAGAGATCCCACTAGCTCCTACAATGAGCAGTTCTTC. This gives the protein CSARDPTSSYNEQFF.

CDR3: CASSEDRGRGTEAFF. The CDR3 nucleotides read TGTGCCTCCTCAGAGGACAGGGGGCGAGGCACTGAAGCTTTCTTT. The gene calls are TRBV30 and TRBJ1-1; 11 nucleotides agree with TRBD1. V lost 7 bases, J lost 4 bases, and 11 bases stayed unmatched. The CDR3 has 15 amino acids. Germline V gene sequence: CDR1 GTSNPN, CDR2 SVGIG (reference sequence).

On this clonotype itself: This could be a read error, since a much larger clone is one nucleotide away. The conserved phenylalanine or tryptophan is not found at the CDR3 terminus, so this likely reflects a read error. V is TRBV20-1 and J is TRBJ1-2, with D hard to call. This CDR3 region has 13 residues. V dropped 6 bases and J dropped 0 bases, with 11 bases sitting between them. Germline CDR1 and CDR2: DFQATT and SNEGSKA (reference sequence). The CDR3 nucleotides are TGCAGTGCAAAGAGTGGGGCTAACTATGGCTACACCCTC. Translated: CSAKSGANYGYTL.

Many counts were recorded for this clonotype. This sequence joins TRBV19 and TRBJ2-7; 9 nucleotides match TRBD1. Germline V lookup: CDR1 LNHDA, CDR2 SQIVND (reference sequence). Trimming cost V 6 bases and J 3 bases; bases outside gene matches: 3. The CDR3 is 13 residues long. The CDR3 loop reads CASSSGQGYEQYF. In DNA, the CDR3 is TGTGCCAGTAGCTCGGGACAGGGCTACGAGCAGTACTTC.

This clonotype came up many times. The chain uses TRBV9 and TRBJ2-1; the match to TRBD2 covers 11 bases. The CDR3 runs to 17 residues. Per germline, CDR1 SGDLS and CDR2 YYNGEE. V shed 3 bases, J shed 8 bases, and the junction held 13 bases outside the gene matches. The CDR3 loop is CASSGRLAGRVGDEQFF. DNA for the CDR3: TGTGCCAGCAGCGGAAGACTAGCGGGAAGGGTCGGCGATGAGCAGTTCTTC.

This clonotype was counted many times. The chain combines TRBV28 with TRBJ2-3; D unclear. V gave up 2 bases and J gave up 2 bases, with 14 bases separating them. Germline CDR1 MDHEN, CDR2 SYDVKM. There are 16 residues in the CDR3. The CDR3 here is CASSLVGRRTTDTQYF. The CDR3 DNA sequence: TGTGCCAGCAGTTTAGTAGGGCGGAGAACCACAGATACGCAGTATTTT.

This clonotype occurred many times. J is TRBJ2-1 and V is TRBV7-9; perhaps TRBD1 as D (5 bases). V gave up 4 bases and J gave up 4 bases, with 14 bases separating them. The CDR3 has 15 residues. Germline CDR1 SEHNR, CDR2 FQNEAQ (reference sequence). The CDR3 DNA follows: TGTGCCAGCAGCTATTCAGGGTTTAAGTACAATGAGCAGTTCTTC. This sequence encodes CASSYSGFKYNEQFF.